This T cell receptor (beta chain) is from a study of human T cells and chemical hapten exposure. Regarding the study as a whole: No change in TCRs above 1 in 1000 frequency was produced by DPC sensitization.

Original processing methods: The number of TCRs in each sample had a median of roughly 100,000 and spanned roughly 23,224 to 750,000. Each CDR3 protein gets one entry after TCRdb re-called the RACE reads with MiXCR. The authors' filters were not applied to this entry. The sample holds some 90,000 distinct CDR3 sequences, about 8% seen once. The CDR3 contains 13 residues. Germline V gene data show CDR1 as SGHRS and CDR2 as YFSETQ. V was cut by 4 bases and J by 4 bases, with 10 bases left in between. Time point defined: pre-sensitization, week 0. Treatment reported: therapeutic diphenylcyclopropenone sensitization with weekly scalp DPC. Only a few counts were recorded for this clonotype. What it binds is unknown.

Sequenced material: whole blood, taken in connection with sensitization to the hapten diphenylcyclopropenone (DPC). The chain couples TRBV5-1 to TRBJ2-3; tentatively, D is TRBD1 (6 bases). The receptor was derived from a man aged 40-49 years with alopecia areata. Some clones in this sample may be carry-over from other donors' samples. The DNA for the CDR3 is TGCGCCAGCAGCAAGCCAGGGGCAGATACGCAGTATTTT. This translates into CASSKPGADTQYF.